This T cell receptor (beta chain) is from a study of CD8 T cells in Susac syndrome. TCR beta from blood CD8+ and CD4+ T cells was sequenced. Treatment-naive patients with stable or active relapsing-remitting disease were the multiple sclerosis controls. The TEMRA cells underwent FACS enrichment, while the CD8+ and CD4+ T cells underwent negative isolation. When the RNA was reverse transcribed, random hexamers were used with an input of about 0.45 to 1 ug. An immunoSEQ multiplex PCR generated amplified TCR beta CDR3 products spanning 54 Vbeta and 13 Jbeta. From the immunoSEQ multiplex PCR reads, TCRdb called clonotypes with MiXCR, one entry per CDR3 protein. This sample has more than 100,000 distinct CDR3 sequences, with around 86% found just once. There are 12 residues in the CDR3. Germline values: CDR1 MNHEY, CDR2 SVGEGT. V was clipped by 2 bases and J by 6 bases, with 5 bases between them.

The sequence came from a human donor with multiple sclerosis. The source material was CD8+ T cells from PBMCs. V is TRBV6-2 or TRBV6-3 and J is TRBJ2-1; no clear D gene. The CDR3 spells CASSYVSNEQFF. The CDR3, as DNA: TGTGCCAGCAGTTACGTTTCCAATGAGCAGTTCTTC.